A selection of T cell receptor beta chains follows, all from one sample in a study of shared clonotypes between healthy human individuals. Produced via immunoSEQ multiplex PCR; TCRdb's table is partial and in-frame only. Counted here are millions of clones, over 90% occurring once; the ten biggest clones make up 0.39%. The sample taken for sequencing was naive CD4+ T cells from PBMCs. These receptors originate from a man aged 18 to 29 in good health. Some clones in this sample may be carry-over from other donors' samples. CDR3s include the opening cysteine and the closing phenylalanine or tryptophan. Fields, in order: J gene, V gene, D gene, clone size, CDR3 protein, CDR3 DNA. D genes are given only for firm matches. Only some rows state a clone size, as once, few, many or a class for expanded clones.

TRBJ2-5 TRBV29-1 NA NA CTPLAPTHVGETQYF TGCACCCCTTTAGCCCCCACCCACGTCGGAGAGACCCAGTACTTC
TRBJ2-7 TRBV6-1 NA NA CASTRQDSSYEQYF TGTGCCAGCACTAGACAGGATAGCTCCTACGAGCAGTACTTC
TRBJ1-2 TRBV6-5 NA NA CASRAGPRGYTF TGTGCCAGCAGGGCGGGGCCTCGGGGCTACACCTTC
TRBJ1-4 TRBV18 NA NA CASSPGEGGSEKLFF TGTGCCAGCTCACCGGGGGAAGGGGGAAGTGAAAAACTGTTTTTT
TRBJ2-1 TRBV5-6 NA NA CASSRPSPLDEQFF TGTGCCAGCAGCCGCCCATCCCCTCTCGATGAGCAGTTCTTC
TRBJ2-1 TRBV25-1 TRBD1 NA CASRVGQGPYNEQFF TGTGCCAGCAGGGTGGGACAGGGGCCTTACAATGAGCAGTTCTTC
TRBJ1-5 TRBV6-5 NA NA CASSPAPASNQPQHF TGTGCCAGCAGTCCGGCACCGGCCAGCAATCAGCCCCAGCATTTT
TRBJ1-4 TRBV25-1 TRBD1 NA CASSAPGTGGRKLFF TGTGCCAGCAGTGCACCCGGGACAGGGGGCCGGAAACTGTTTTTT
TRBJ2-1 TRBV7-9 TRBD2 NA CASSLGATSGGNEQFF TGTGCCAGCAGCTTAGGAGCGACTAGCGGGGGGAATGAGCAGTTCTTC
TRBJ1-2 TRBV27 NA NA CASSSYGGGAGYTF TGTGCCAGCAGTTCTTATGGGGGGGGCGCTGGCTACACCTTC
TRBJ2-1 TRBV2 NA NA CASSEARLNEQFF TGTGCCAGCAGTGAAGCGCGTTTGAATGAGCAGTTCTTC
TRBJ2-7 TRBV5-4 TRBD2 NA CASSQDSGRDPSEQYF TGTGCCAGCAGCCAAGATAGCGGGAGGGACCCTTCCGAGCAGTACTTC
TRBJ1-2 TRBV6-6 NA NA CASIPWRGSGYTF TGTGCCAGCATCCCCTGGCGGGGATCTGGCTACACCTTC
TRBJ2-3 TRBV5-6 TRBD2 NA CASSPQGLVSDTQYF TGTGCCAGCAGCCCCCAAGGACTAGTATCAGATACGCAGTATTTT
TRBJ2-1 TRBV5-1 NA NA CASSSRGNEQFF TGCGCCAGCAGCTCCCGGGGCAATGAGCAGTTCTTC
TRBJ2-2 TRBV7-9 NA once CASRMGAGANTGELFF TGTGCCAGCAGAATGGGGGCGGGAGCGAACACCGGGGAGCTGTTTTTT
TRBJ2-3 TRBV18 TRBD1 once CASSPAQQGVTDTQYF TGTGCCAGCTCACCCGCTCAACAGGGGGTCACAGATACGCAGTATTTT
TRBJ2-7 TRBV5-4 NA NA CASSLKTGASYEQYF TGTGCCAGCAGCTTGAAAACGGGAGCGTCCTACGAGCAGTACTTC